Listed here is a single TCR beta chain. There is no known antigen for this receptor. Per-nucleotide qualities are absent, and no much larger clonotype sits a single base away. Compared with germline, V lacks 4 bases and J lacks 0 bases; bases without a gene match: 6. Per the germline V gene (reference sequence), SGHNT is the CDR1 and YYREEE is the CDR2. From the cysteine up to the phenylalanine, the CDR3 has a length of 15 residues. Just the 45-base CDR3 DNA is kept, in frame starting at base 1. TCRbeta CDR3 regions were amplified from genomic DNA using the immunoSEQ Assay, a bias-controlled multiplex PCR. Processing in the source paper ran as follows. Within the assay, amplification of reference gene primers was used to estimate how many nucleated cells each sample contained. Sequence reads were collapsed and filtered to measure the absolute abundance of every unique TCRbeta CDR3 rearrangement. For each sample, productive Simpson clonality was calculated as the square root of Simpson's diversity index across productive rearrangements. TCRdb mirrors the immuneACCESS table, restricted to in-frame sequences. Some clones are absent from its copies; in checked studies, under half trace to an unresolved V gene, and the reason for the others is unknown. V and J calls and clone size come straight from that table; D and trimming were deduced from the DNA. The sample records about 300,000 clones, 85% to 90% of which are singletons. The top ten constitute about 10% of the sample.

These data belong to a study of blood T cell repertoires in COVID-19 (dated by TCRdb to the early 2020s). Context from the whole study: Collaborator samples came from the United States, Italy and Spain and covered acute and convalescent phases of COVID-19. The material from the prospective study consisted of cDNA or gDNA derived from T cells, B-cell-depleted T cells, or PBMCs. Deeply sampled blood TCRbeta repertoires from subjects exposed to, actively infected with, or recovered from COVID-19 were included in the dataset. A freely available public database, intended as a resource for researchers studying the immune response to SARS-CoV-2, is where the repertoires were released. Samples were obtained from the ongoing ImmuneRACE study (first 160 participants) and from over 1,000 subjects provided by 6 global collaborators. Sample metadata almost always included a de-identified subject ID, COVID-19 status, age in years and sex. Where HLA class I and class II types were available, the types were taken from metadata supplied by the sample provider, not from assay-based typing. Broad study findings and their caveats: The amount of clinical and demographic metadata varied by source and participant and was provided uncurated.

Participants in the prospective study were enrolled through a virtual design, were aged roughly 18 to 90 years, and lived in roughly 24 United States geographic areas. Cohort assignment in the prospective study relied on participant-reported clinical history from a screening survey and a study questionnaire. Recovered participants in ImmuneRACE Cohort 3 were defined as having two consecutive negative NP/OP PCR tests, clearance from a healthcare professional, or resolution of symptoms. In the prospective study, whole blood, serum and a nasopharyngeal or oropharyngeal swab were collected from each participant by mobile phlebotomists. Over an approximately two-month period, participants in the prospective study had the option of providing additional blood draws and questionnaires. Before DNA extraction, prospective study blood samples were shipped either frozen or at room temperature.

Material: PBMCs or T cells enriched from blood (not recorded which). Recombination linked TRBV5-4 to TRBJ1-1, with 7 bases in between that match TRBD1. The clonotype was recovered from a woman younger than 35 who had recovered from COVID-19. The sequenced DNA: TGTGCCAGCAGCCCAGGGGGGAACATGAACACTGAAGCTTTCTTT. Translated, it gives CASSPGGNMNTEAFF.